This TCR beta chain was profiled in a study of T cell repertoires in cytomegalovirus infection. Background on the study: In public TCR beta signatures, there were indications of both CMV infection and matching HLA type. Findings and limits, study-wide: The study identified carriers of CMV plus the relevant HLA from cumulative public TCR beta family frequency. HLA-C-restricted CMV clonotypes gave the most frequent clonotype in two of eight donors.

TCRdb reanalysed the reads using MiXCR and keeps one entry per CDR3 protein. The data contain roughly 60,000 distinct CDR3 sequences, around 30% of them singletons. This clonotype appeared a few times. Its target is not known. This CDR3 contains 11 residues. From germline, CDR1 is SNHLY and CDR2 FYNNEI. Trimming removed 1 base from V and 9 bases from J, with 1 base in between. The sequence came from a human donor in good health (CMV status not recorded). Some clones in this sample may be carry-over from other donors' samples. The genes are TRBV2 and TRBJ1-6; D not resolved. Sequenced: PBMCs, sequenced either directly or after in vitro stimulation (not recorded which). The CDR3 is CASSEVSPLHF. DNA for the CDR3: TGTGCCAGCAGTGAAGTTTCACCCCTCCACTTT.